Listed here are 23 T cell receptor beta chains from one sample, sequenced in a study of OX40 agonist ivuxolimab in advanced cancers. Library prep was done by the immunoSEQ multiplex PCR assay. TCRdb limited this immuneACCESS table to in-frame rearrangements with V and J called. A share of clones is missing; checked studies link under half to unresolved V genes, and the rest is unexplained. This sample gives under 85,000 clones in total; over 90% of them show up just once. The biggest ten clones account for less than 0.75% of the sample. The sample consisted of CD4+ or CD8+ T cells sorted from blood, taken in a trial of the OX40 agonist ivuxolimab. These receptor sequences come from an adult with an advanced solid tumor such as melanoma, head and neck, liver or kidney cancer.

This clone was picked up one time. The chain joins TRBV9 to TRBJ1-2; D is perhaps TRBD1 (6 bases). V shed 3 bases and J shed 4 bases, with 10 bases lying between them. Per germline, CDR1 SGDLS and CDR2 YYNGEE. The CDR3 length is 13 residues. The CDR3 DNA reads as TGTGCCAGCAGCGCGACAGGCATCTATGGCTACACCTTC. The encoded protein is CASSATGIYGYTF.

The chain carries TRBV30 and TRBJ2-7; no definite D call. The CDR3 is made up of 15 amino acids. Germline V gene sequence: CDR1 GTSNPN, CDR2 SVGIG (reference sequence). Trimming pared 0 bases from V and 3 bases from J, leaving 15 bases between. The CDR3 nucleotides are TGTGCCTGGAGTGTCAAAGCTGTGTACGACTACGAGCAGTACTTC. It yields the protein CAWSVKAVYDYEQYF.

The J gene is TRBJ2-1, the V gene TRBV19; 11 positions match TRBD1. This CDR3 region has 19 residues. The V segment lost 4 bases and the J segment 0 bases; nucleotides outside the gene matches: 11. CDR1 is LNHDA, CDR2 SQIVND, per germline (reference sequence). Here the CDR3 DNA reads TGTGCCAGTAGTACGCCGGGACAGGGGGGGGAGAGCTCCTACAATGAGCAGTTCTTC. Translating gives CASSTPGQGGESSYNEQFF.

The CDR3 here is CASSLNGETQYF. In DNA form, the CDR3 reads TGTGCCAGCAGTTTGAACGGGGAGACCCAGTACTTC. The chain employs TRBV28 and TRBJ2-5; D remains ambiguous. CDR1 is MDHEN, CDR2 SYDVKM, per germline. The CDR3 consists of 12 residues. V lost 3 bases and J lost 5, with 7 bases in between.

This rearrangement joins TRBV21-1 to TRBJ2-7; no check of the table's D call, TRBD2, against the DNA was made. TRBV21-1 is termed a pseudogene. The CDR3 has 15 amino acids. CDR3 sequence (DNA): TGTGCCAGCAGCAAAGTGACTAGCGGGAGTTACGAGCAGTACTTC. It encodes CASSKVTSGSYEQYF.

The genes are TRBV18 and TRBJ2-7; 7 nucleotides align to TRBD2. V lost 3 bases to trimming and J lost 2 bases; unmatched junction nucleotides: 4. CDR3 length equals 14 residues. The germline CDR1 and CDR2 sequences are KGHSH and LQKENI. The CDR3 nucleotides read TGTGCCAGCTCACCTCCCAGCGGGACCTACGAGCAGTACTTC. Encoded protein: CASSPPSGTYEQYF.

This clone showed up just a few times. The chain recombines TRBV18 with TRBJ2-7; D is undetermined. The CDR3 is made up of 15 amino acids. CDR1 KGHSH and CDR2 LQKENI come from the germline V gene. Trimming took off 3 bases at V and 0 bases at J, with 12 bases between the two ends. DNA of the CDR3: TGTGCCAGCTCACCCCCGGACGGCTTCTCCTACGAGCAGTACTTC. Its translation: CASSPPDGFSYEQYF.

This chain connects TRBV10-3 to TRBJ2-3, with a possible D match to TRBD2 (5 bases). The germline V gene has CDR1 ENHRY and CDR2 SYGVKD. The CDR3 is 14 amino acids. V dropped 10 bases and J dropped 2 bases, with 16 bases sitting between them. CDR3 nucleotides: TGTGCCACCAGCGCTAGCCGACTCACAGATACGCAGTATTTT. It translates to CATSASRLTDTQYF.

CDR3 coding DNA: TGTGCCAGCAGCTCCGGAGCCCGGGACAGTGAGAACACTGAAGCTTTCTTT. Protein sequence: CASSSGARDSENTEAFF. The V call is TRBV11-3, the J call TRBJ1-1, with 7 bases fitting TRBD1. The trim removed 4 bases at V and 1 base at J, leaving 12 bases unmatched. CDR3 length equals 17 residues. Per germline, CDR1 SGHNT and CDR2 YENEEA.

The V gene is TRBV2, the J gene TRBJ2-2; 9 bases match TRBD1. V lost 6 bases and J lost 4; bases outside the gene matches: 9. CDR1 and CDR2 from the germline V gene are SNHLY and FYNNEI. The CDR3 is made up of 16 amino acids. The CDR3 DNA reads as TGTGCCAGCAGACATAGACAGGGGGGTGGCACCGGGGAGCTGTTTTTT. Translated: CASRHRQGGGTGELFF.

The chain has TRBV28 and TRBJ1-1; no reliable D call. With 5 bases removed from V and 11 bases from J, the gap between germline ends came to 18 bases. The CDR3 is 13 residues long. Germline CDR1 MDHEN, CDR2 SYDVKM. The CDR3 sequence: CASSQRAVHGAFF. For the CDR3, the DNA is TGTGCCAGCAGTCAACGGGCCGTACATGGGGCTTTCTTT. The whole variable domain, filled in from reference TRBV28 and TRBJ1-1, reads DVKVTQSSRYLVKRTGEKVFLECVQDMDHENMFWYRQDPGLGLRLIYFSYDVKMKEKGDIPEGYSVSREKKERFSLILESASTNQTSMYLCASSQRAVHGAFFGQGTRLTVV.

The chain recombines TRBV7-2 with TRBJ1-2; D remains ambiguous. This CDR3 is built from 13 residues. In germline, CDR1 is SGHTA, CDR2 FQGNSA. The V end lost 6 bases, the J end lost 1 base, and 9 bases lay between the germline ends. The CDR3 DNA sequence: TGTGCCAGCAGTCCTGACGTTAACTATGGCTACACCTTC. It translates to CASSPDVNYGYTF.

The chain joins TRBV10-1 to TRBJ1-5; D gene unclear. The V and J ends lost 1 base and 10 bases respectively, with 11 bases between them. Germline CDR1 is WNHNN and CDR2 is SYGVQD (reference sequence). The CDR3 is 13 residues long. The chain's CDR3 is CASSEWRVRPQHF. The CDR3, as DNA: TGCGCCAGCAGTGAGTGGCGGGTTAGACCCCAGCATTTT.

V and J are TRBV7-9 and TRBJ2-7, with D perhaps TRBD1 (6 bases). Germline-derived CDR1 and CDR2 are SEHNR and FQNEAQ (reference sequence). This CDR3 comprises 12 residues. V was pared by 5 bases and J by 5 bases, with 10 bases between. CDR3 DNA sequence: TGTGCCAGCAGCAGGACAGTGGACGAGCAGTACTTC. Encoded protein: CASSRTVDEQYF.

The rearrangement uses TRBV18 and TRBJ2-7; a possible D gene is TRBD2 (5 bases). Deletions cut 2 bases from V and 5 bases from J, with 10 bases between. The CDR3 runs to 13 residues. Germline CDR1 reads KGHSH; CDR2 reads LQKENI. The CDR3: CASSPEGAHEQYF. The CDR3 DNA is TGTGCCAGCTCACCAGAGGGAGCCCACGAGCAGTACTTC.

The J gene is TRBJ1-2, the V gene TRBV28; D may be TRBD1 (5 bases). Germline values: CDR1 MDHEN, CDR2 SYDVKM. The length of the CDR3 is 19 residues. V lost 5 bases, J lost 4 bases, and 29 bases lay in between. CDR3 sequence: CASSGSSAGDSVRGYGYTF. CDR3 sequence (DNA): TGTGCCAGCAGTGGTTCATCAGCGGGGGACTCAGTTCGAGGCTATGGCTACACCTTC.

With regard to this clone: One junction end disagrees with the germline gene, perhaps due to a read error. The chain employs TRBV11-2 and TRBJ2-7; perhaps TRBD1 as D (5 bases). The length of the CDR3 is 14 residues. Germline values: CDR1 SGHAT, CDR2 FQNNGV. The CDR3 nucleotides are TGTGCCAGCAGCGTAGACAGACTCTACTACGAGCAGTACTTC. Translating it yields CASSVDRLYYEQYF.

The chain is built from TRBV9 and TRBJ1-1, with D hard to call. The CDR3 runs 16 residues. The germline CDR1 and CDR2 sequences are SGDLS and YYNGEE. V was clipped by 0 bases and J by 8 bases, with 20 bases between them. The CDR3 DNA is TGTGCCAGCAGCGTAGATAGTAACAATGGTCCAGGCGAAGCTTTCTTT. It specifies CASSVDSNNGPGEAFF.

The rearrangement joins TRBV4-3 to TRBJ1-4; D uncertain. V lost 0 bases, J lost 3 bases, and 5 bases lay in between. The CDR3 sequence is 14 residues long. CDR1 and CDR2 from the germline V gene are LGHNA and YSLEER. CDR3 sequence: CASSQEAANEKLFF. CDR3 bases: TGCGCCAGCAGCCAAGAGGCAGCTAATGAAAAACTGTTTTTT.

The chain employs TRBV21-1 and TRBJ2-1. TRBV21-1 is a recognized pseudogene. The CDR3 runs 13 residues. DNA for the CDR3: TGTGCCAGCAGCGACCGGGACGAGCAACGCCAGTTCTTC. This encodes CASSDRDEQRQFF.

This sequence joins TRBV28 and TRBJ1-4; D perhaps matches TRBD1 (5 bases). The CDR3 consists of 15 residues. V lost 2 bases and J lost 8, with 15 bases in between. The germline gives CDR1 MDHEN, CDR2 SYDVKM. CDR3 coding DNA: TGTGCCAGCAGTTTAGACTTGGACATTGGAGAAAAACTGTTTTTT. It translates to CASSLDLDIGEKLFF.

The chain joins TRBV4-3 to TRBJ1-1; D perhaps matches TRBD1 (6 bases). Germline loops: CDR1 LGHNA, CDR2 YSLEER. CDR3 size: 15 residues. Trimming took 4 bases from V and 2 from J, leaving 14 bases between them. CDR3 DNA sequence: TGCGCCAGCAGCCCAGTGTCGACAGGTAACACTGAAGCTTTCTTT. Translation gives CASSPVSTGNTEAFF.

V gene TRBV7-2 combines with J gene TRBJ2-1, with D possibly TRBD1 on 6 matching bases. V dropped 1 base and J dropped 9 bases, with 10 bases sitting between them. Per the germline V gene, CDR1 is SGHTA and CDR2 is FQGNSA. The CDR3 runs 13 residues. The chain's CDR3 is CASSLGGHLEQFF. DNA for the CDR3: TGTGCCAGCAGCTTAGGGGGACATCTTGAGCAGTTCTTC.